The clone carrying this T cell receptor (beta chain) appeared a single time. Its antigen is as yet unknown. The data were taken from a study of T cell repertoires in cytomegalovirus infection. At the level of the study: The study used recently identified HLA-C-restricted and well-studied HLA-B-restricted CMV epitopes. Public TCR beta signatures provided an indication of both CMV infection and a matching HLA type. General study findings and limits: Identification of carriers of CMV plus the relevant HLA was achieved through cumulative public TCR beta family frequency.

TCRdb used MiXCR to reprocess the reads, holding one entry per CDR3 protein. This sample has tens of thousands of distinct CDR3 sequences, with about 26% found just once. V lost 0 bases, J lost 5 bases, and 17 bases lay in between. The CDR3 spans 16 residues. The germline V gene encodes CDR1 SGHDN and CDR2 FVKESK. This specimen was CD8+ T cells from cultured PBMCs, taken from culture after CMV antigen stimulation. This sequence originates from a human donor in good health (CMV status not recorded). Some clones in this sample may be carry-over from other donors' samples. V and J are TRBV14 and TRBJ2-7; weak D call: TRBD2 (6 bases). The CDR3 protein is CASSQETGLSLDEQYF. DNA for the CDR3: TGTGCCAGCAGCCAAGAAACGGGACTTTCACTCGACGAGCAGTACTTC.